The 10 T cell receptor beta chains below were found in one sample sequenced in a study of shared clonotypes between healthy human individuals. Data came from immunoSEQ multiplex PCR; TCRdb stores just in-frame clones and leaves some out. The data hold approximately 640,000 clones, with 72% observed a single time. Sequencing was done on a sample of memory CD4+ T cells sorted from blood. Indicated subset: CD45RA-negative fraction. The origin of the receptors is a young woman in good health.

The chain joins TRBV9 to TRBJ2-7; D gene unclear. This CDR3 is 14 amino acids long. CDR1 is SGDLS and CDR2 is YYNGEE in the germline V gene. Trimming removed 2 bases from V and 6 bases from J, with 15 bases in between. The chain's CDR3 is CASSVARSSGEQYF. The CDR3 bases are TGTGCCAGCAGCGTGGCCCGATCTTCTGGCGAGCAGTACTTC.

The chain is built from TRBV6-6 and TRBJ2-7, with 9 bases aligning to TRBD2. V gave up 6 bases and J gave up 2 bases; unmatched junction bases: 5. This CDR3 contains 14 residues. CDR1 and CDR2 from the germline V gene are MNHNY and SVGAGI (reference sequence). The CDR3 sequence: CASSRLADTYEQYF. CDR3 sequence (DNA): TGTGCCAGCAGCCGACTAGCGGACACCTACGAGCAGTACTTC.

The chain has TRBV19 and TRBJ2-6; 7 positions agree with TRBD1. This CDR3 comprises 18 residues. J lost 0 bases, V lost 7 bases, and 12 bases had no gene match. The germline V gene has CDR1 LNHDA and CDR2 SQIVND (reference sequence). The DNA for the CDR3 is TGTGCCAGTACTGAACAGGGGATGCCCTCCTCTGGGGCCAACGTCCTGACTTTC. The encoded protein is CASTEQGMPSSGANVLTF. The whole variable domain, remainder taken from reference TRBV19 and TRBJ2-6, is DGGITQSPKYLFRKEGQNVTLSCEQNLNHDAMYWYRQDPGQGLRLIYYSQIVNDFQKGDIAEGYSVSREKKESFPLTVTSAQKNPTAFYLCASTEQGMPSSGANVLTFGAGSRLTVL.

This rearrangement joins TRBV28 to TRBJ1-1; D may be TRBD1 (6 bases). The CDR3 extends over 15 amino acids. The germline gives CDR1 MDHEN, CDR2 SYDVKM. Trimming pared 5 bases from V and 10 bases from J, leaving 23 bases between. The CDR3 DNA reads as TGTGCCAGCAGTCCCCCGGGGGCTACCGGGGCTAGAGCTTTCTTT. Translating gives CASSPPGATGARAFF.

V and J are TRBV10-3 and TRBJ2-7; D is undetermined. The CDR3 is made up of 16 amino acids. The germline V gene has CDR1 ENHRY and CDR2 SYGVKD. V was cut by 0 bases and J by 1 base, with 13 bases left in between. CDR3 sequence (DNA): TGTGCCATCAGTGAGTCGAGAGCCAGGAGATCCTACGAGCAGTACTTC. This encodes CAISESRARRSYEQYF.

The rearrangement uses TRBV30 and TRBJ2-1; possibly TRBD1 for D (5 bases). The germline CDR1 and CDR2 sequences are GTSNPN and SVGIG (reference sequence). V lost 0 bases and J 7 bases, leaving 13 bases between the germline ends. This CDR3 is built from 14 residues. CDR3 nucleotides: TGTGCCTGGAGTGTGCCAGGGATGTTGAATGAGCAGTTCTTC. This codes for CAWSVPGMLNEQFF.

This chain joins TRBV29-1 and TRBJ2-7; no clear D gene. The germline V gene has CDR1 SQVTM and CDR2 ANQGSEA. The CDR3 extends over 10 amino acids. The V gene lost 6 bases and the J gene lost 5 bases, with 8 bases spanning the gap. This CDR3 reads CSVRTHEQYF. The CDR3 DNA reads as TGCAGCGTAAGGACCCACGAGCAGTACTTC.

This chain uses TRBV19 with TRBJ2-3; 8 bases are shared with TRBD2. With V trimmed by 1 base and J by 3 bases, 6 bases remained unmatched. The germline V gene encodes CDR1 LNHDA and CDR2 SQIVND (reference sequence). The CDR3 spans 16 residues. The DNA of the CDR3 is TGTGCCAGTAGTATAGGGGCGGGAGGAAAGACAGATACGCAGTATTTT. Amino acid sequence: CASSIGAGGKTDTQYF. Full variable domain (outside the CDR3, taken from reference TRBV19 and TRBJ2-3): DGGITQSPKYLFRKEGQNVTLSCEQNLNHDAMYWYRQDPGQGLRLIYYSQIVNDFQKGDIAEGYSVSREKKESFPLTVTSAQKNPTAFYLCASSIGAGGKTDTQYFGPGTRLTVL.

This clone was seen more than once but under ten times. This chain uses TRBV18 with TRBJ2-4; possible D gene TRBD1, 6 bases. This CDR3 has 13 amino acids. Trimming took 0 bases from V and 7 from J, leaving 7 bases between them. CDR1 is KGHSH, CDR2 LQKENI, per germline. In DNA form, the CDR3 reads TGTGCCAGCTCACCACCGCAGGGGAACATTCAGTACTTC. It encodes CASSPPQGNIQYF.

The table lists this clone with a few counts. This chain links TRBV28 with TRBJ1-2; 7 bases line up with TRBD1. The germline V gene has CDR1 MDHEN and CDR2 SYDVKM. The CDR3 has 14 residues. J gave up 7 bases and V 1 base, and 6 bases lay outside the gene matches. This chain's CDR3 is CASSLFGQGGGYTF. CDR3 nucleotide sequence: TGTGCCAGCAGTTTATTTGGGCAGGGGGGTGGCTACACCTTC.